The 10 T cell receptor beta chains below all came from one sample that was sequenced in a study of blood T cell repertoires in COVID-19. The repertoire was sequenced with immunoSEQ multiplex PCR; TCRdb's copy has only in-frame clones and lacks some. The table has 200,000 to 300,000 clones, 85% to 90% seen once. Sample: peripheral blood. The source of these receptors is a woman in her sixties with COVID-19, enrolled during active disease.

The V gene is TRBV18, the J gene TRBJ1-3, with a tentative D call TRBD1 (5 bases). The CDR3 is made up of 15 amino acids. V lost 6 bases to trimming and J lost 2 bases, with 14 bases between them. CDR1 KGHSH and CDR2 LQKENI come from the germline V gene. Here the CDR3 DNA reads TGTGCCAGCTCGTCCGCAGGGCCCCCTGGAAACACCATATATTTT. Translation: CASSSAGPPGNTIYF.

CDR3 nucleotide sequence: TGTGCCAGCTCAGTAACAGGGGGCGGGAGTCAGCCCCAGCATTTT. Protein: CASSVTGGGSQPQHF. The chain carries TRBV18 and TRBJ1-5; 9 positions agree with TRBD1. With V trimmed by 5 bases and J by 6 bases, 8 bases remained unmatched. CDR1 and CDR2 from the germline V gene are KGHSH and LQKENI. This CDR3 contains 15 residues.

This chain links TRBV7-3 with TRBJ2-1, with D perhaps TRBD1 (6 bases). The CDR3 contains 15 residues. Germline CDR1 reads SGHTA; CDR2 reads FQGTGA. Deletions cut 5 bases from V and 6 bases from J, with 17 bases between. CDR3 in amino acids: CASSLSRTAINEQFF. As DNA, the CDR3 is TGTGCCAGCAGCCTATCCCGGACAGCCATCAATGAGCAGTTCTTC. Looking up the rest from reference TRBV7-3 and TRBJ2-1 gives the full variable domain: GAGVSQTPSNKVTEKGKYVELRCDPISGHTALYWYRQSLGQGPEFLIYFQGTGAADDSGLPNDRFFAVRPEGSVSTLKIQRTERGDSAVYLCASSLSRTAINEQFFGPGTRLTVL.

This chain links TRBV7-8 with TRBJ2-2; TRBD2 matches at 9 bases. The CDR3 covers 19 residues. Germline CDR1 is SGHVS and CDR2 is FQNEAQ. V gave up 5 bases and J gave up 3 bases; unmatched junction bases: 16. The CDR3 coding sequence is TGTGCCAGCAGCCCGGTCACCTATAGCGGGAGCGTGGACACCGGGGAGCTGTTTTTT. Its protein product is CASSPVTYSGSVDTGELFF.

This chain uses TRBV24-1 with TRBJ2-1, with TRBD2 matching 8 bases. The J segment lost 3 bases and the V segment lost 1 base, leaving 4 bases of the junction unmatched. CDR1 and CDR2 from the germline V gene are KGHDR and SFDVKD. The length of the CDR3 is 16 residues. The CDR3 loop reads CATSDLEAGDYNEQFF. CDR3 coding DNA: TGTGCCACCAGTGATTTAGAAGCGGGAGACTACAATGAGCAGTTCTTC.

This clone appeared a single time. The gene calls are TRBV6-6 and TRBJ2-4; 7 nucleotides match TRBD1. With V trimmed by 3 bases and J by 7 bases, 6 bases remained unmatched. The germline gives CDR1 MNHNY, CDR2 SVGAGI (reference sequence). The length of the CDR3 is 14 residues. CDR3 sequence reads: CASSYGVRGNIQYF. The CDR3 DNA is TGTGCCAGCAGTTATGGGGTCAGGGGGAACATTCAGTACTTC.

This sequence joins TRBV20-1 and TRBJ2-3; D gene uncertain. V shed 4 bases and J shed 2 bases, with 4 bases lying between them. The V gene's germline CDR1 is DFQATT and CDR2 SNEGSKA (reference sequence). The CDR3 contains 11 residues. In DNA, the CDR3 is TGCAGTGCTACGTACACAGATACGCAGTATTTT. The encoded protein is CSATYTDTQYF.

This clone was observed a few times. The J gene is TRBJ2-7, the V gene TRBV3-1 (or the pseudogene TRBV3-2); no clear D. This CDR3 is built from 11 residues. V was pared by 3 bases and J by 3 bases, with 3 bases between. CDR1 and CDR2 (germline): LGHDT, YNNKEL (reference sequence). The DNA for the CDR3 is TGTGCCAGCAGCCAGAGCTACGAGCAGTACTTC. Translation gives CASSQSYEQYF.

V usage is TRBV3-1 (or the pseudogene TRBV3-2) and J usage is TRBJ1-4; D is undetermined. The CDR3 length is 14 residues. The V end lost 1 base, the J end lost 5 bases, and 8 bases lay between the germline ends. Per germline, CDR1 LGHDT and CDR2 YNNKEL (reference sequence). DNA for the CDR3: TGTGCCAGCAGCCAAGTGAGCATAAATGAAAAACTGTTTTTT. Protein sequence: CASSQVSINEKLFF.

The table lists this clone with a few counts. The genes are TRBV6-6 and TRBJ1-2; 7 nucleotides match TRBD1. Germline V lookup: CDR1 MNHNY, CDR2 SVGAGI (reference sequence). The length of the CDR3 is 14 residues. Trimming cost V 6 bases and J 5 bases; bases outside gene matches: 9. The CDR3 nucleotides read TGTGCCAGCAGGCGGACAGGATCACAGTATGGCTACACCTTC. This translates into CASRRTGSQYGYTF.